This T cell receptor beta chain was profiled in a study of T-cell reconstitution after alpha-beta-depleted transplantation in children. This clonotype has ten or more counts. Antigen unknown. The germline gives CDR1 KGHDR, CDR2 SFDVKD. This CDR3 comprises 15 residues. V gave up 4 bases and J gave up 4 bases; unmatched junction bases: 4. Preparation of the TCRbeta library used unique molecular identifiers. TCRdb processed the PCR reads anew with MiXCR; each CDR3 protein has one entry. The data contain 500,000 to 750,000 distinct CDR3 sequences, 27% of them singletons. General study findings and limits: T-cell counts and diversity at one year post-transplant came mainly from newly produced T cells.

This TCR was sampled from a boy in the first two years of life with Wiskott-Aldrich syndrome, due to receive a stem cell transplant. The chain links TRBV24-1 to TRBJ2-5; 11 bases map to TRBD1. This sample comprised PBMCs, obtained before TCRalphabeta/CD19-depleted stem cell transplant. CDR3 loop: CATSDGGTGGETQYF. CDR3 sequence (DNA): TGTGCCACCAGTGACGGAGGGACAGGGGGAGAGACCCAGTACTTC.